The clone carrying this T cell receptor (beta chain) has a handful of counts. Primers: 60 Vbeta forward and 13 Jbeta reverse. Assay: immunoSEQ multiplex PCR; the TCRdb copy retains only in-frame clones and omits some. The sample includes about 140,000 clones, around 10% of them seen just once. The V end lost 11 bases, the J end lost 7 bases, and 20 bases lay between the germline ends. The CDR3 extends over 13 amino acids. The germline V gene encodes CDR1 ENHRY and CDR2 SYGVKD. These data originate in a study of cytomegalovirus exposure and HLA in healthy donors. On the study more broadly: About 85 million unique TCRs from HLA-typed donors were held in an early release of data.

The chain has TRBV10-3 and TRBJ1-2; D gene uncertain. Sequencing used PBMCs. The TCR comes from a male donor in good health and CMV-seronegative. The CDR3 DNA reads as TGTGCCTTGTCGGCCTCCGACATAGGTGGCTACACCTTC. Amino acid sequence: CALSASDIGGYTF.